This T cell receptor (beta chain) was sequenced for a study of T cell responses to AZD1222 COVID-19 vaccine. Germline loops: CDR1 SGHTS, CDR2 YDEGEE. The CDR3 contains 14 residues. With 5 bases clipped from V and 8 bases from J, the junction kept 8 bases outside the gene matches. On this clone itself: The antigen remains unidentified.

TCRdb keeps only in-frame clones here, not all; method: immunoSEQ multiplex PCR. The sample has fewer than 200,000 clones, about nine tenths seen once; the top ten hold 1.5% to 2%. Study outcomes and limitations: A rise in Spike-specific TCR breadth and depth followed two AZD1222 doses.

This specimen consisted of peripheral blood, obtained on day 0 of AZD1222 vaccination. The sequence was collected from an adult in good health. This chain joins TRBV5-8 and TRBJ1-4; 8 nucleotides align to TRBD1. The CDR3 nucleotides read TGTGCCAGCAGTTACGGACAGGGTAGAGAAAAACTGTTTTTT. Translating gives CASSYGQGREKLFF.